Listed below are T cell receptor beta chains from one sample, sequenced in a study of Ad26.COV2.S vaccination and SARS-CoV-2 variants. The data were produced by immunoSEQ multiplex PCR, yet TCRdb's version contains in-frame clones alone and is incomplete. The data hold over 400,000 clones, with about 92% observed a single time. The sample was peripheral blood, taken in a trial of Ad26.COV2.S vaccine versus placebo. The source of these receptors is a person aged 18-60 years who received the Ad26.COV2.S COVID-19 vaccine or a placebo. Both conserved end residues are trimmed from each CDR3.

j_call cdr3_length v_call cdr3_aa
TRBJ2-1 12 TRBV19 ASSRVSLDNEQF
TRBJ1-3 16 TRBV6-2/TRBV6-3 ASSYDLRQALSGNTIY
TRBJ2-7 15 TRBV27 ASSLSGTGRRSYEQY
TRBJ1-1 13 TRBV7-2 ASSIIPQGRPEAF
TRBJ2-2 14 TRBV11-3 ASSFEGASNTGELF
TRBJ2-1 12 TRBV19 ASNPTSGRNEQF
TRBJ2-4 12 TRBV10-3 AISDGSTKNIQY
TRBJ1-1 14 TRBV7-9 ASSLDWGTQQSKAF
TRBJ2-7 14 TRBV7-9 ASSLARNTISYEQY
TRBJ1-3 10 TRBV10-3 AIQGSGNTIY
TRBJ2-1 14 TRBV10-3 AISGLAGDYYNEQF
TRBJ1-5 10 TRBV6-5 ASSYPGQPQH
TRBJ2-3 13 TRBV7-9 ASSQPGLDFDTQY
TRBJ2-1 14 TRBV9 ASSVAEGYTYNEQF
TRBJ2-3 14 TRBV7-2 ASSLLGGDSTDTQY
TRBJ2-2 13 TRBV7-8 ASSTPARNTGELF
TRBJ2-1 13 TRBV14 ASSLGQGRWNEQF
TRBJ1-2 11 TRBV6-2/TRBV6-3 ASSLLQGAGYT
TRBJ1-3 13 TRBV3-1/TRBV3-2 ASSVGTAGGNTIY
TRBJ2-2 12 TRBV7-9 ASSLLQIDGELF
TRBJ1-1 13 TRBV5-6 ASSLTGTPNTEAF
TRBJ2-3 12 TRBV5-1 ASKNEISTDTQY
TRBJ1-4 12 TRBV28 ASRTQGPKGKLF
TRBJ2-1 13 TRBV7-3 ASSSTGDSYNEQF
TRBJ2-3 14 TRBV29-1 SVEGRGQGMSDTQY
TRBJ2-5 13 TRBV10-3 AISATDRAQETQY
TRBJ2-2 10 TRBV28 ASAWNTGELF
TRBJ2-7 11 TRBV3-1/TRBV3-2 ASSQDWGYEQY
TRBJ2-1 13 TRBV19 ASSAYRGTYNEQF
TRBJ2-1 11 TRBV24-1 ATSDHTGTGQF
TRBJ2-1 13 TRBV5-1 ASSSETSGYNEQF
TRBJ1-1 13 TRBV15 ATSEEGAGNTEAF
TRBJ1-1 11 TRBV9 ASSVMGGAEAF
TRBJ2-1 14 TRBV5-1 ASSLVTSGGYNEQF
TRBJ1-5 13 TRBV18 ASSPGTGTGGSQH
TRBJ2-4 13 TRBV6-2/TRBV6-3 ASSYDWGAQNIQY
TRBJ2-7 14 TRBV18 ASSPFGQGQPYEQY
TRBJ2-2 12 TRBV5-1 ASSADRNTGELF
TRBJ1-6 13 TRBV19 ASSGQGTYNSPLH
TRBJ2-1 14 TRBV2 ASSEEAFSSYNEQF
TRBJ2-3 14 TRBV5-1 ASSFSGRPPTDTQY
TRBJ2-6 11 TRBV7-2 ASSLAQFRVLT
TRBJ1-2 11 TRBV12-5 ASGFAGGYGYT
TRBJ1-1 15 TRBV9 ASSVDSGRGVNTEAF
TRBJ2-7 12 TRBV7-2 ASSQGLNSYEQY
TRBJ2-5 11 TRBV19 ASSSWTEETQY
TRBJ2-7 13 TRBV19 ASRQRTGQSYEQY
TRBJ2-5 12 TRBV7-9 ASSSTGPQETQY
TRBJ2-5 13 TRBV19 ASSSPGPMVATQY
TRBJ2-7 13 TRBV11-2 ASSLTSGGFYEQY
TRBJ2-1 14 TRBV6-4 ASSDLAGSSYNEQF
TRBJ2-7 12 TRBV5-1 ASSLAGSGYEQY
TRBJ2-5 13 TRBV7-2 ASSLEGAQSETQY
TRBJ2-1 16 TRBV19 ASSIIRGSGRTFNEQF
TRBJ2-5 8 TRBV5-3 ARSSWTQY
TRBJ1-2 11 TRBV5-4 ASSSDRVHGYT
TRBJ2-7 15 TRBV7-2 ASSPTSPETDTYEQY
TRBJ1-1 12 TRBV9 ASSAGQGNTEAF
TRBJ1-3 11 TRBV18 ASYQGSGNTIY